The clone carrying this TCR beta chain has more than one count but fewer than ten. Its antigen is undetermined. The data stem from a study of T cells in Graves' hyperthyroidism and ophthalmopathy. Study details: At initial diagnosis, before any treatment had begun, peripheral blood was obtained. Overall study results and limits: A model of 13 V-J pairs discriminated ophthalmopathy from stable hyperthyroidism. Ophthalmopathy was identified by the model a median about 6.4 months ahead of onset.

There were TCR beta CDR3 regions amplified from RNA transcripts. The TCR CDR3 first-round RT-PCR relied on the HTBI primer set. One entry per CDR3 protein results from TCRdb running MiXCR on the multiplex PCR reads. This table holds hundreds of thousands of distinct CDR3 sequences, approximately 13% found once. The CDR3 loop spans 14 amino acids. The germline gives CDR1 LGHDT, CDR2 YNNKEL (reference sequence). V lost 3 bases and J lost 4; bases outside the gene matches: 0. The sequencing input was blood. The chain carries TRBV3-1 and TRBJ1-6; 7 bases align to TRBD1. The source is a woman aged 18-29 years with Graves' hyperthyroidism. The CDR3 DNA reads TGTGCCAGCAGCCAGGGACAGTATAATTCACCCCTCCACTTT. Translating it yields CASSQGQYNSPLHF.